Listed here are 13 T cell receptor beta chains from one sample, sequenced in a study of cytomegalovirus exposure and HLA in healthy donors. Sequenced by immunoSEQ multiplex PCR; TCRdb stores in-frame clones only, minus some. The sample includes a few hundred thousand clones, roughly nine tenths seen only once; the top ten take more than 10%. The material sequenced was PBMCs. Source of these receptors: a man aged 18 to 30 in good health and CMV-seropositive.

This chain joins TRBV30 and TRBJ1-2, with D hard to call. Per germline, CDR1 GTSNPN and CDR2 SVGIG (reference sequence). Between the trimmed V and J ends, which lost 2 bases and 4 bases, there was a span of 14 bases. The CDR3 is 14 amino acids. CDR3 nucleotides: TGTGCCTGGAGTCCTTACTCGCGGCTCTATGGCTACACCTTC. Translated: CAWSPYSRLYGYTF.

Here the CDR3 reads CAAGDGGSGANVLTF. The CDR3 region has the DNA TGTGCCGCAGGGGACGGCGGCTCTGGGGCCAACGTCCTGACTTTC. The chain carries TRBV10-3 and TRBJ2-6, with TRBD1 as a possible D gene (6 bases). Per germline, CDR1 ENHRY and CDR2 SYGVKD. V dropped 11 bases and J dropped 0 bases, with 14 bases sitting between them. The CDR3 has 15 residues.

The rearrangement joins TRBV11-2 to TRBJ1-2; 9 bases align to TRBD1. After removal of 5 bases from V and 7 bases from J, the junction contained 5 bases not matched to a gene. CDR1 is SGHAT and CDR2 is FQNNGV in the germline V gene. CDR3 size: 13 residues. CDR3 amino acids: CASSGQGIRGYTF. Here the CDR3 DNA reads TGTGCCAGCAGCGGACAGGGGATTCGTGGCTACACCTTC.

V and J are TRBV4-3 and TRBJ2-7, with TRBD1 matching over 9 bases. CDR3 length: 17 residues. Germline CDR1 LGHNA, CDR2 YSLEER. The junction had 12 bases not matched to a gene; V was cut back by 3 bases and J by 3 bases. The CDR3 DNA reads TGCGCCAGCAGCCAGACCGGGGTTGGGGACAGGGTCTACGAGCAGTACTTC. It translates to CASSQTGVGDRVYEQYF.

J is TRBJ2-3 and V is TRBV4-1; no definite D call. Trimming pared 0 bases from V and 1 base from J, leaving 5 bases between. The CDR3 loop spans 14 amino acids. Germline CDR1 MGHRA, CDR2 YSYEKL. For the CDR3, the DNA is TGCGCCAGCAGCCAAGATGCGGGCACAGATACGCAGTATTTT. It yields the protein CASSQDAGTDTQYF.

A single count supports this clone. The CDR3 DNA reads as TGCGCCAGCAGCTGGACGGGACAGGGCCGGGAAAAACTGTTTTTT. Protein: CASSWTGQGREKLFF. This chain uses TRBV4-1 with TRBJ1-4; 9 bases map to TRBD1. Trimming took 5 bases from V and 8 from J; bases not matched to a gene: 9. Per germline, CDR1 MGHRA and CDR2 YSYEKL. The CDR3 extends over 15 amino acids.

The chain uses TRBV5-1 and TRBJ2-5; D unclear. CDR3 length: 16 residues. The germline V and J ends were trimmed by 0 bases and 5 bases, with 17 bases remaining between them. CDR1 and CDR2 (germline): SGHRS, YFSETQ. The chain's CDR3 is CASSLELAVGRETQYF. In nucleotides, the CDR3 is TGCGCCAGCAGCTTGGAACTCGCGGTGGGAAGGGAGACCCAGTACTTC.

This clone is a singleton in its sample. The V gene is TRBV15, the J gene TRBJ2-7, with 8 bases that match TRBD1. The J segment lost 2 bases and the V segment lost 9 bases, leaving 6 bases of the junction unmatched. The CDR3 loop spans 13 amino acids. Germline V CDR1 and CDR2: LNHNV, YYDKDF (reference sequence). CDR3 region: CATSGTGPYEQYF. CDR3 nucleotides: TGTGCCACTTCCGGGACAGGCCCCTACGAGCAGTACTTC.

The chain employs TRBV30 and TRBJ2-7; D uncertain. This CDR3 comprises 13 residues. V lost 8 bases, J lost 0 bases, and 14 bases lay in between. Germline V gene data show CDR1 as GTSNPN and CDR2 as SVGIG (reference sequence). The CDR3 region is CAVEPSSSYEQYF. CDR3 sequence (DNA): TGTGCCGTCGAGCCCTCGAGCTCCTACGAGCAGTACTTC.

This clone appeared a single time. V gene TRBV11-2 combines with J gene TRBJ2-7; D not certain. The CDR3 covers 13 residues. Germline loops: CDR1 SGHAT, CDR2 FQNNGV. Trimming stripped 5 bases from V and 3 bases from J, with 11 bases between. The CDR3 nucleotides are TGTGCCAGCAGCCAAGGGATTGGCTACGAGCAGTACTTC. Translating gives CASSQGIGYEQYF.

The V gene is TRBV9, the J gene TRBJ2-5, with D perhaps given as TRBD1 or TRBD2 (5 bases each). Trimming removed 2 bases at V and 4 bases at J, with 12 bases between. This CDR3 region has 14 residues. The germline CDR1 and CDR2 sequences are SGDLS and YYNGEE. The CDR3 DNA follows: TGTGCCAGCAGCGTGAAAGGGGCGGGAGAGACCCAGTACTTC. Its translation is CASSVKGAGETQYF.

This clone was recorded only once. V is TRBV5-1 and J is TRBJ2-7, with unresolved D. The CDR3 runs to 13 residues. The V gene lost 2 bases and the J gene lost 4 bases, with 10 bases spanning the gap. The germline V gene encodes CDR1 SGHRS and CDR2 YFSETQ. CDR3 nucleotide sequence: TGCGCCAGCAGCTTTATAAACCCGTACGAGCAGTACTTC. Translated, it gives CASSFINPYEQYF. Drawing the rest from reference TRBV5-1 and TRBJ2-7, the complete variable domain is KAGVTQTPRYLIKTRGQQVTLSCSPISGHRSVSWYQQTPGQGLQFLFEYFSETQRNKGNFPGRFSGRQFSNSRSEMNVSTLELGDSALYLCASSFINPYEQYFGPGTRLTVT.

The chain is built from TRBV19 and TRBJ2-3; 9 nucleotides line up with TRBD2. The CDR3 has 15 residues. The germline CDR1 and CDR2 sequences are LNHDA and SQIVND (reference sequence). The V and J ends lost 7 bases and 4 bases, in that order; junction bases with no gene match: 9. CDR3 in DNA: TGTGCCAGTAACCCGGCTAGCGGGGCCCCAGATACGCAGTATTTT. The encoded protein is CASNPASGAPDTQYF.